Shown below are 19 T cell receptor beta chains from a single sample sequenced in a study of T cell changes during pregnancy in multiple sclerosis. Here immunoSEQ multiplex PCR was the method, and the copy in TCRdb shows in-frame clones only, minus some. The sample contains tens of thousands of clones, roughly 91% of which appear only once. This sample comprised peripheral blood, obtained in the third trimester of pregnancy. These receptors originate from a female donor in good health, enrolled as a control in a pregnancy study.

The chain has TRBV27 and TRBJ2-7, with D perhaps TRBD2 (5 bases). Trimming left V 4 bases short and J 2 bases short, with 12 bases between. Looked up from germline, CDR1 is MNHEY and CDR2 is SMNVEV (reference sequence). The CDR3 is 14 amino acids. CDR3 in DNA: TGTGCCAGCAGTTACCGGACTTTCCCCTACGAGCAGTACTTC. Its translation: CASSYRTFPYEQYF.

The chain uses TRBV4-3 and TRBJ2-4; no firm D call. This CDR3 is 18 amino acids long. With 0 bases removed from V and 0 bases from J, the gap between germline ends came to 15 bases. The germline V gene has CDR1 LGHNA and CDR2 YSLEER. The CDR3 DNA follows: TGCGCCAGCAGCCAAGATCTACCAGGTAAAGCAGCCAAAAACATTCAGTACTTC. Translation gives CASSQDLPGKAAKNIQYF.

The chain couples TRBV6-5 to TRBJ1-3; weak D call: TRBD1 (6 bases). The CDR3 loop spans 15 amino acids. Deletions cut 6 bases from V and 0 bases from J, with 12 bases between. CDR1 is MNHEY, CDR2 SVGAGI, per germline. CDR3 residues: CASSSPQGSGNTIYF. The CDR3 bases are TGTGCCAGCAGCTCCCCACAGGGCTCTGGAAACACCATATATTTT.

The chain is built from TRBV7-2 and TRBJ1-2; the match to TRBD1 covers 7 bases. V lost 4 bases and J lost 6; bases outside the gene matches: 17. Germline CDR1 SGHTA, CDR2 FQGNSA. The CDR3 covers 17 residues. The CDR3 loop reads CASSSQPLTGSLDGYTF. CDR3 nucleotides: TGTGCCAGCAGCTCACAGCCGTTGACAGGGTCTCTTGATGGCTACACCTTC.

The chain joins TRBV5-1 to TRBJ1-1, with D perhaps TRBD1 (5 bases). Germline lookup yields CDR1 SGHRS and CDR2 YFSETQ. With 0 bases removed from V and 5 bases from J, the gap between germline ends came to 14 bases. The CDR3 has 15 residues. CDR3 in amino acids: CASSLGGGGGTEAFF. In nucleotides, the CDR3 is TGCGCCAGCAGCTTGGGGGGGGGTGGTGGTACTGAAGCTTTCTTT.

The V gene is TRBV21-1, the J gene TRBJ2-7; the D call in the table, TRBD1, was not verified against the DNA. TRBV21-1 is a pseudogene segment. The CDR3 spans 15 residues. DNA of the CDR3: TGTGCCAGCACCTTTCCGGGACAGGGCTCCTACGAGCAGTACTTC. It specifies CASTFPGQGSYEQYF.

The V and J genes are TRBV7-2 and TRBJ1-5; weak D call: TRBD1 (5 bases). The germline V gene has CDR1 SGHTA and CDR2 FQGNSA. The CDR3 has 17 residues. With 2 bases removed from V and 0 bases from J, the gap between germline ends came to 14 bases. The CDR3 region has the DNA TGTGCCAGCAGCTTACGCCAGGGCCTTTATAGCAATCAGCCCCAGCATTTT. It encodes CASSLRQGLYSNQPQHF.

The chain uses TRBV30 and TRBJ2-5; no clear D. Per the germline V gene, CDR1 is GTSNPN and CDR2 is SVGIG (reference sequence). V shed 2 bases and J shed 1 base, with 11 bases lying between them. The CDR3 covers 14 residues. The CDR3 region is CAWSPRPTQETQYF. CDR3 sequence (DNA): TGTGCCTGGAGTCCTAGACCCACCCAAGAGACCCAGTACTTC.

This clone was recorded only once. The chain employs TRBV9 and TRBJ2-3, with D perhaps TRBD2 (7 bases). This CDR3 spans 16 amino acids. The germline gives CDR1 SGDLS, CDR2 YYNGEE. V dropped 4 bases and J dropped 1 base, with 16 bases sitting between them. Here the CDR3 reads CASSPGGTWRTDTQYF. CDR3 bases: TGTGCCAGCAGCCCGGGGGGCACTTGGCGCACAGATACGCAGTATTTT.

The chain uses TRBV6-5 and TRBJ2-7, with unresolved D. Germline V gene lookup returns CDR1 MNHEY and CDR2 SVGAGI. V was shortened by 5 bases and J by 3 bases, with 8 bases between the two germline ends. The CDR3 length is 12 residues. CDR3 amino acids: CASSQYGYEQYF. CDR3 nucleotide sequence: TGTGCCAGCAGTCAATACGGCTACGAGCAGTACTTC.

This sequence joins TRBV6-5 and TRBJ2-3; TRBD1 matches at 10 bases. The V gene end was trimmed by 2 bases and the J gene end by 2 bases; junction bases not matched to a gene: 1. The CDR3 totals 15 residues. Germline CDR1 reads MNHEY; CDR2 reads SVGAGI. DNA for the CDR3: TGTGCCAGCAGTTACGACAGGGGGCCCACAGATACGCAGTATTTT. This codes for CASSYDRGPTDTQYF.

This clone appeared once. This chain connects TRBV11-2 to TRBJ1-5; D remains ambiguous. The CDR3 has 13 amino acids. Trimming pared 1 base from V and 4 bases from J, leaving 5 bases between. The germline V gene has CDR1 SGHAT and CDR2 FQNNGV. CDR3 sequence reads: CASSLGANQPQHF. The CDR3 DNA reads TGTGCCAGCAGCTTAGGGGCGAATCAGCCCCAGCATTTT.

The chain links TRBV19 to TRBJ1-3; 11 nucleotides agree with TRBD1. The V gene end was trimmed by 10 bases and the J gene end by 7 bases; junction bases not matched to a gene: 3. The germline V gene encodes CDR1 LNHDA and CDR2 SQIVND (reference sequence). CDR3 size: 12 residues. The CDR3 coding sequence is TGTGCCACCCGGACAGGGGGCAACACCATATATTTT. Translated, it gives CATRTGGNTIYF. Full variable domain (rest looked up from reference TRBV19 and TRBJ1-3): DGGITQSPKYLFRKEGQNVTLSCEQNLNHDAMYWYRQDPGQGLRLIYYSQIVNDFQKGDIAEGYSVSREKKESFPLTVTSAQKNPTAFYLCATRTGGNTIYFGEGSWLTVV.

The rearrangement links TRBV6-1 to TRBJ1-2, with 7 bases aligning to TRBD1. The CDR3 consists of 14 residues. Germline V gene lookup returns CDR1 MNHNS and CDR2 SASEGT. V lost 1 base to trimming and J lost 5 bases; unmatched junction nucleotides: 4. CDR3 in amino acids: CASSEGDSFYGYTF. The DNA of the CDR3 is TGTGCCAGCAGTGAAGGGGACAGTTTTTATGGCTACACCTTC.

This clone occurred once. The gene calls are TRBV5-4 and TRBJ2-3; 10 positions match TRBD1. V trimming: 4 bases; J trimming: 5 bases; junction bases outside the gene matches: 7. Germline V CDR1 and CDR2: SGHNT, YYREEE (reference sequence). This CDR3 has 15 amino acids. CDR3 nucleotides: TGTGCCAGCAGCCTGACAGGGGGCGCGGTAGATACGCAGTATTTT. As protein: CASSLTGGAVDTQYF.

The genes are TRBV6-5 and TRBJ1-2, with unresolved D. The CDR3 extends over 14 amino acids. Germline CDR1 reads MNHEY; CDR2 reads SVGAGI. Trimming shortened V by 7 bases and J by 7 bases, and 19 bases separated the two germline ends. The CDR3 region has the DNA TGTGCCAGCACCTCACCTGGAGGCTATAGTGGCTACACCTTC. Translating it yields CASTSPGGYSGYTF.

The chain recombines TRBV18 with TRBJ2-7, with TRBD2 matching over 11 bases. The germline V gene encodes CDR1 KGHSH and CDR2 LQKENI. V shed 1 base, J shed 3 bases, and the junction held 8 bases outside the gene matches. CDR3 length: 17 amino acids. The CDR3 is CASSPRLLAGARYEQYF. The CDR3 DNA reads as TGTGCCAGCTCACCACGCCTACTAGCGGGGGCACGCTACGAGCAGTACTTC. Full variable domain (remainder filled in from reference TRBV18 and TRBJ2-7): NAGVMQNPRHLVRRRGQEARLRCSPMKGHSHVYWYRQLPEEGLKFMVYLQKENIIDESGMPKERFSAEFPKEGPSILRIQQVVRGDSAAYFCASSPRLLAGARYEQYFGPGTRLTVT.

The rearrangement uses TRBV11-2 and TRBJ2-7; 11 nucleotides align to TRBD2. CDR1 and CDR2 from the germline V gene are SGHAT and FQNNGV. This CDR3 comprises 15 residues. The ends lost 5 bases at V and 0 bases at J; junction bases unmatched: 3. The CDR3 loop is CASSGGLADSYEQYF. The DNA of the CDR3 is TGTGCCAGCAGCGGGGGACTAGCGGACTCCTACGAGCAGTACTTC.

V and J are TRBV2 and TRBJ1-5; D unclear. Germline V CDR1 and CDR2: SNHLY, FYNNEI. V lost 4 bases and J 5 bases, leaving 9 bases between the germline ends. The CDR3 totals 13 residues. The CDR3 coding sequence is TGTGCCAGCAGTGTTACAAATCATCAGCCCCAGCATTTT. It translates to CASSVTNHQPQHF.